This T cell receptor (beta chain) was sequenced during a study of CD8 T cells in Susac syndrome. Findings of the study overall: The study admitted that it had a relatively small number of individuals in its TCR sequencing and HLA analysis.

As for this clonotype: No antigen is known for it.

RNA, at about 0.45 to 1 ug, was reverse transcribed with random hexamers. Each CDR3 protein gets one entry after TCRdb re-called the immunoSEQ multiplex PCR reads with MiXCR. The table shows roughly 200,000 distinct CDR3 sequences, with about 91% occurring only once. V gave up 6 bases and J gave up 0 bases, with 11 bases separating them. There are 14 residues in the CDR3. Germline lookup yields CDR1 SNHLY and CDR2 FYNNEI. The sample consisted of CD4+ T cells from PBMCs. This receptor was obtained from a human donor with Susac syndrome. The chain links TRBV2 to TRBJ1-1; perhaps TRBD1 as D (5 bases). Here the CDR3 DNA reads TGTGCCAGCAGGGCGGGGGGGGTGAACACTGAAGCTTTCTTT. Protein sequence: CASRAGGVNTEAFF.